Below, 7 T cell receptor beta chains from the same sample are listed, as sequenced in a study of cytomegalovirus exposure and HLA in healthy donors. Primers for the PCR totalled 60 Vbeta and 13 Jbeta. TCRdb's table, derived via immunoSEQ multiplex PCR, lists solely in-frame clones and lacks some. The table shows around 190,000 clones, with roughly 77% occurring only once. The specimen sequenced was PBMCs. Receptors were obtained from a woman between 45 and 65 years old in good health and CMV-seronegative.

The chain carries TRBV27 and TRBJ1-1; 7 bases align to TRBD1. The CDR3 covers 15 residues. With V trimmed by 5 bases and J by 4 bases, 10 bases remained unmatched. Germline CDR1 reads MNHEY; CDR2 reads SMNVEV (reference sequence). The CDR3 DNA reads as TGTGCCAGCAGTACCCACCAACAGGGGCGCACTGAAGCTTTCTTT. It yields the protein CASSTHQQGRTEAFF.

The rearrangement joins TRBV5-1 to TRBJ2-7, with 7 bases identical to TRBD1. The CDR3 has 15 residues. CDR1 and CDR2 from the germline V gene are SGHRS and YFSETQ. V was pared by 4 bases and J by 1 base, with 8 bases of the junction left unmatched. DNA of the CDR3: TGCGCCAGCAGCCAAAAACAGGGGCCGTCCTACGAGCAGTACTTC. Protein product: CASSQKQGPSYEQYF.

The chain uses TRBV5-5 and TRBJ1-1, with 8 positions matching TRBD1. CDR1 is SGHKS and CDR2 is YYEKEE in the germline V gene (reference sequence). The CDR3 spans 16 residues. V shed 2 bases, J shed 0 bases, and the junction held 6 bases outside the gene matches. In DNA, the CDR3 is TGTGCCAGCAGCTTTGGACAGGGAAATGTGAACACTGAAGCTTTCTTT. Translating gives CASSFGQGNVNTEAFF. Drawing the rest from reference TRBV5-5 and TRBJ1-1, the complete variable domain is DAGVTQSPTHLIKTRGQQVTLRCSPISGHKSVSWYQQVLGQGPQFIFQYYEKEERGRGNFPDRFSARQFPNYSSELNVNALLLGDSALYLCASSFGQGNVNTEAFFGQGTRLTVV.

V and J are TRBV28 and TRBJ1-2; perhaps TRBD1 as D (6 bases). The CDR3 loop spans 12 amino acids. Trimming shortened V by 6 bases and J by 5 bases, and 10 bases separated the two germline ends. The V gene's germline CDR1 is MDHEN and CDR2 SYDVKM. The CDR3 bases are TGTGCCAGCAGGCTAGGACAGTATGGCTACACCTTC. As protein: CASRLGQYGYTF.

This clone was recorded a few times. The J gene is TRBJ2-1, the V gene TRBV15; 8 bases match TRBD2. The germline V gene has CDR1 LNHNV and CDR2 YYDKDF (reference sequence). This CDR3 contains 16 residues. With 8 bases clipped from V and 1 base from J, the junction kept 10 bases outside the gene matches. The CDR3 is CATSLGSGSSYNEQFF. CDR3 nucleotides: TGTGCCACCTCGTTGGGCAGCGGGAGTTCCTACAATGAGCAGTTCTTC.

This chain links TRBV5-1 with TRBJ1-1; 7 nucleotides align to TRBD1. This CDR3 is built from 15 residues. The V segment lost 4 bases and the J segment 4 bases; nucleotides outside the gene matches: 10. Germline V gene sequence: CDR1 SGHRS, CDR2 YFSETQ. As DNA, the CDR3 is TGCGCCAGCAGCCCCCTTGTAGGGGGCGTCACTGAAGCTTTCTTT. Protein: CASSPLVGGVTEAFF.

This chain links TRBV28 with TRBJ1-5; a weak D match, TRBD1 (5 bases). Between the trimmed V and J ends, which lost 6 bases and 0 bases, there was a span of 12 bases. Germline V gene data show CDR1 as MDHEN and CDR2 as SYDVKM. This CDR3 region has 15 residues. CDR3 sequence: CASSIMGGSNQPQHF. CDR3 DNA sequence: TGTGCCAGCAGCATTATGGGGGGTAGCAATCAGCCCCAGCATTTT.